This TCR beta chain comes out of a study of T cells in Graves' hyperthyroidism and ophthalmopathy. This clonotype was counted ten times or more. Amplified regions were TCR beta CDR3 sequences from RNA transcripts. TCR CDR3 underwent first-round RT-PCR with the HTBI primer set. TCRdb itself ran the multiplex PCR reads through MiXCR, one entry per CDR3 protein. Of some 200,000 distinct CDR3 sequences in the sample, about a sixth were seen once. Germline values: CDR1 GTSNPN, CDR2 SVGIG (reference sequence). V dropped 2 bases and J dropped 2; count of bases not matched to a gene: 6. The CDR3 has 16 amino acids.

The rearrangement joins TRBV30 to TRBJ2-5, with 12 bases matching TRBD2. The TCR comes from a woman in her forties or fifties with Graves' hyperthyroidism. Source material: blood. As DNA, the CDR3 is TGTGCCTGGAGTATCGGGACTAGCGGGCTTCAAGAGACCCAGTACTTC. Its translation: CAWSIGTSGLQETQYF.